The table lists the clone carrying this T cell receptor (beta chain) with many counts. Antigen: not known. Using a J-beta primer mix together with a sample-barcoded 5' primer, a second PCR was run for roughly 6 to 11 cycles. TCRdb re-called the 5' RACE reads with MiXCR, one entry per CDR3 protein. The sample shows about 680,000 distinct CDR3 sequences, about 52% of them seen only once. CDR1 and CDR2 from the germline V gene are MNHNS and SASEGT. The CDR3 is 12 residues long. V lost 3 bases and J lost 5, with 7 bases in between. The sample comes from a study of blood T cells in healthy people across ages. General study points: Using unsorted PBMCs precluded a conclusive naive versus antigen-experienced comparison.

This receptor was obtained from an older woman in good health. V usage is TRBV6-1 and J usage is TRBJ1-2, with a tentative D call TRBD1 (5 bases). Input material: blood. The CDR3 here is CASSETVYGYTF. The CDR3 DNA is TGTGCCAGCAGTGAGACAGTATATGGCTACACCTTC.